The clone carrying this T cell receptor (beta chain) is medium-sized in the sample. This sample also contains other DNA sequences that code for the same CDR3. This sample stems from a study of T cell changes during pregnancy in multiple sclerosis. This CDR3 has 15 residues. CDR1 is LGHNA and CDR2 is YSLEER in the germline V gene. J lost 3 bases, V lost 2 bases, and 4 bases had no gene match. Assay used: immunoSEQ multiplex PCR; TCRdb lists only in-frame clones, some missing. The sample lists 20,000 to 25,000 clones, more than 80% occurring once. The sequence was obtained from a female donor in good health, enrolled as a control in a pregnancy study. The specimen was CD8+ T cells from peripheral blood mononuclear cells, collected in the first trimester of pregnancy. The chain links TRBV4-3 to TRBJ2-1, with TRBD1 matching 7 bases. The CDR3 DNA reads as TGCGCCAGCAGCCAAAGAGGGGGCATCTACAATGAGCAGTTCTTC. It encodes CASSQRGGIYNEQFF.